This TCR beta chain was captured in a study of blood T cells in healthy people across ages. Study outcomes and limitations: Relative to aged donors, long-lived donors carried more naive CD4+ cells and displayed higher diversity.

The ends were cut back, 4 bases at V and 0 bases at J, with 10 bases in the middle. Germline-derived CDR1 and CDR2 are MNHEY and SMNVEV (reference sequence). The length of the CDR3 is 14 residues. With a J-beta primer mix and a sample-barcoded 5' primer, a second PCR ran about 6 to 11 cycles. In TCRdb, the 5' RACE reads were re-called with MiXCR into one record per CDR3 protein. The sample records 730,000 or so distinct CDR3 sequences, roughly 44% being singletons. Comments on this clonotype: Its antigen is still unknown.

Each sample used at least 6 million PBMCs. Sequenced: blood. The chain combines TRBV27 with TRBJ2-7, with D unresolved. The receptor was isolated from a woman aged 60 to 75 in good health. For the CDR3, the DNA is TGTGCCAGCAGTTCGTCCAGGAACTCCTACGAGCAGTACTTC. It encodes CASSSSRNSYEQYF.